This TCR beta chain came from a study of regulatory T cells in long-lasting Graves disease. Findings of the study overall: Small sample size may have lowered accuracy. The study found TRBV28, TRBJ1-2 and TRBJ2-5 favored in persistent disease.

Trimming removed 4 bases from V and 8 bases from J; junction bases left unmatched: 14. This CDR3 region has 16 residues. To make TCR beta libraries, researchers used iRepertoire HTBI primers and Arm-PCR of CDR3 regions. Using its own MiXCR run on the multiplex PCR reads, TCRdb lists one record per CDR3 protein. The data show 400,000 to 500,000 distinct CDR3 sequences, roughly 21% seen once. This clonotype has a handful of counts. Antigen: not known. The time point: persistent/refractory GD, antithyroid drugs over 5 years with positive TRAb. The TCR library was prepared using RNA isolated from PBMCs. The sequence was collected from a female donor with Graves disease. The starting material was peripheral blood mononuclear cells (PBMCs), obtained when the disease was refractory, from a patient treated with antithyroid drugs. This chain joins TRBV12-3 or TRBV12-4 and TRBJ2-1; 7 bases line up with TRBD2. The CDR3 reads CASSSLGREKWDEQFF. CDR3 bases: TGTGCCAGCAGTTCCCTCGGGCGGGAGAAGTGGGATGAGCAGTTCTTC.